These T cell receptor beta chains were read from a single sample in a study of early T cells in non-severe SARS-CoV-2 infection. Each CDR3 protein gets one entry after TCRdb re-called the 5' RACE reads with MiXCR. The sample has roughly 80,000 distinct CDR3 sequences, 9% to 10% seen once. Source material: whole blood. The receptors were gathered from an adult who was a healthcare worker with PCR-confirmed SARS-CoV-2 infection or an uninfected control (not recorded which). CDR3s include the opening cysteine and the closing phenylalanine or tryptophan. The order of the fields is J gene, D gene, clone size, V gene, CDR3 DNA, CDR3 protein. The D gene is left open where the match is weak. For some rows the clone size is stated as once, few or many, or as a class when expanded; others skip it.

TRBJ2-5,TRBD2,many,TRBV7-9,TGTGCCAGCAAACCGGGACTAGCGAACGTAGAGACCCAGTACTTC,CASKPGLANVETQYF
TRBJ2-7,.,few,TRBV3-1,TGTGCCAGCCGCTCGGCACCAAACTACGAGCAGTACTTC,CASRSAPNYEQYF
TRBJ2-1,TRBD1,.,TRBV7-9,TGTGCCAGCAGCAAGACAGGGACGTCGTACAATGAGCAGTTCTTC,CASSKTGTSYNEQFF
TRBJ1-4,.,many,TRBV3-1,TGTGCCAGCAGCCAAGGGGTGGTGCGTGAAAAACTGTTTTTT,CASSQGVVREKLFF
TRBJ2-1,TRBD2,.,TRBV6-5,TGTGCCAGCAGTTACTCGATCCCCTTAGCGGGAGATGTGGATGAGCAGTTCTTC,CASSYSIPLAGDVDEQFF
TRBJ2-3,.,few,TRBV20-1,TGCAGTGCTAGAGAGGGGACGGCCAGCACAGATACGCAGTATTTT,CSAREGTASTDTQYF
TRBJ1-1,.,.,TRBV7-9,TGTGCCAGCGCTTATCAAGTAACCGCTGAAGCTTTCTTT,CASAYQVTAEAFF
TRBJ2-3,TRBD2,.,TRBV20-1,TGCAGTGCTGGAATAGCGGGAGGGCCGACCCTGAGCACAGATACGCAGTATTTT,CSAGIAGGPTLSTDTQYF
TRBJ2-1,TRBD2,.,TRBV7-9,TGTGCCAGCAGCGCGGGAGGGTATAACAATGAGCAGTTCTTC,CASSAGGYNNEQFF
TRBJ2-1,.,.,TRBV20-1,TGCAGTGCTAGGAGAGGAAATCCGACTGAGCAGTTCTTC,CSARRGNPTEQFF
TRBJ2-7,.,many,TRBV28,TGTGCCAGCAGCTTGGACAGCCCTGTCCACGAGCAGTACTTC,CASSLDSPVHEQYF
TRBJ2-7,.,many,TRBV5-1,TGCGCCAGCAGCAGCGGGACAGGACCCTACGAGCAGTACTTC,CASSSGTGPYEQYF
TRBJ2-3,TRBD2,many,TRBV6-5,TGTGCCAGCAGTTACTCAGCCGGGAGGCGGGCAGATACGCAGTATTTT,CASSYSAGRRADTQYF
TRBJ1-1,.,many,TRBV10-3,TGTGCCATCAGACGGACAGACACTGAAGCTTTCTTT,CAIRRTDTEAFF
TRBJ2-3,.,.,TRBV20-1,TGCAGTGCTGATGTGGGACACCCGCCTTCGGATACGCAGTATTTT,CSADVGHPPSDTQYF
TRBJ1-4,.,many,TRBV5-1,TGCGCCAGCCGACTCTCCAGCGCTTGGAATGAAAAACTGTTTTTT,CASRLSSAWNEKLFF
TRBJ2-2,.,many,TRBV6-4,TGTGCCAGCAGAGGGACTGAGAACACCGGGGAGCTGTTTTTT,CASRGTENTGELFF
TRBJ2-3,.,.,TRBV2,TGTGCCAGCATTAGGGGACCCCTGACAGATACGCAGTATTTT,CASIRGPLTDTQYF
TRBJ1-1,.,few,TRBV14,TGTGCCAGCAGCCCCCTGGACCCGACTAAAGACACTGAAGCTTTCTTT,CASSPLDPTKDTEAFF
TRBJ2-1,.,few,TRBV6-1,TGTGCCAGCAGTGAAGGTTATGGGAAGGATGAGCAGTTCTTC,CASSEGYGKDEQFF
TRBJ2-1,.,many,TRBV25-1,TGTGCCAGCAGGGGGGCTTCGGCCTCCTACAATGAGCAGTTCTTC,CASRGASASYNEQFF
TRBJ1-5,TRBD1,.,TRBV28,TGTGCCAGCAGTTTCCGGTTGCGACAGGGAAATCAGCCCCAGCATTTT,CASSFRLRQGNQPQHF
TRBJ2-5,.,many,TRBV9,TGTGCCAGCAGCGTAGCACAGGCAGGCGAGACCCAGTACTTC,CASSVAQAGETQYF
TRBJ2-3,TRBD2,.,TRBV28,TGTGCCAACAGCTTAGGTAGCGGGAGTCGGGATACGCAGTATTTT,CANSLGSGSRDTQYF
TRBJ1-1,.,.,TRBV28,TGTGCCAGCAGCTTAGGTGGGAATGAAGCTTTCTTT,CASSLGGNEAFF